What follows is one T cell receptor (beta chain) and its context. The antigen remains undetermined. This specimen comes from a study of T cell responses to AZD1222 COVID-19 vaccine. Whole-study findings and limits: Receipt of two AZD1222 doses was followed by a rise in Spike-specific TCR breadth and depth.

Using immunoSEQ multiplex PCR, the repertoire was profiled, and TCRdb retains in-frame clones only, with some absent. The sample comprises 70,000 to 85,000 clones, roughly 88% of which are singletons, and over 2% rests with the top ten. The specimen comprised peripheral blood, sampled on day 0 of AZD1222 vaccination. The clonotype was recovered from an adult in good health.

The CDR3 sequence: CASNPQDRGQPQHF. The CDR3 nucleotides read TGCGCCAGCAACCCCCAGGACAGGGGACAGCCCCAGCATTTT. V gene TRBV4-3 combines with J gene TRBJ1-5, with 9 bases identical to TRBD1. Trimming at V came to 7 bases and at J to 7 bases, leaving 8 bases not matched to a gene. Germline V lookup: CDR1 LGHNA, CDR2 YSLEER. This CDR3 region has 14 residues.